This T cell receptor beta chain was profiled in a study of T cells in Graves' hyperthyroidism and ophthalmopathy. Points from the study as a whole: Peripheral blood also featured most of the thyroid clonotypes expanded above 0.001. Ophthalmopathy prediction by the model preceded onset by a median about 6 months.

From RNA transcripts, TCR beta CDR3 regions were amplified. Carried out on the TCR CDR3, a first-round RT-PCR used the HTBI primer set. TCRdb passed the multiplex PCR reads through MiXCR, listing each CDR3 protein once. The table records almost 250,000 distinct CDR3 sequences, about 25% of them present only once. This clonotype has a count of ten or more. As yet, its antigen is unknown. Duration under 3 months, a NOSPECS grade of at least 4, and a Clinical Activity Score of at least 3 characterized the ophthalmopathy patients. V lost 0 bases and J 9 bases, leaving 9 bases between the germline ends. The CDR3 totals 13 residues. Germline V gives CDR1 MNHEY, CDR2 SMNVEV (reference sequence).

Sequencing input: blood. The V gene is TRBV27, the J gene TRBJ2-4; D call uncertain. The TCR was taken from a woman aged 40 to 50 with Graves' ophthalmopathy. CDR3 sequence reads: CASSLSRWGIQYF. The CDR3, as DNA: TGTGCCAGCAGTTTATCCAGGTGGGGCATTCAGTACTTC.